This TCR beta chain comes out of a study of blood T cell repertoires in COVID-19. Study-wide background: Acute and convalescent COVID-19 samples came from the United States, Italy and Spain.

Authors' analysis steps: For nucleated cells, counts were estimated from reference gene primer amplification. Repertoires were generated with immunoSEQ multiplex PCR, while TCRdb's copy carries only in-frame clones and drops some. V, J and clone size were drawn from that table, and D and trimming were deduced from the DNA. This sample carries 300,000 to 400,000 clones, more than 75% of them seen once, and the ten largest clones take 0.9% to 1.5%. The V gene lost 2 bases and the J gene lost 4 bases, with 7 bases spanning the gap. The CDR3 runs 13 residues. Participants, about 18 to 90 years old, spanned some 23 US areas. Resolution of symptoms, clearance, or two negative PCRs was present in recovered Cohort 3 donors.

The sample was PBMCs or T cells enriched from blood (not recorded which). The TCR sequence derives from a woman aged 18-29 years who had recovered from COVID-19. V and J are TRBV12-3 or TRBV12-4 and TRBJ2-3; D is perhaps TRBD1 (5 bases). CDR3 coding DNA: TGTGCCAGCAGTTTAAGGGGCGCAGATACGCAGTATTTT. Residues: CASSLRGADTQYF.